A selection of T cell receptor beta chains follows, all from one sample in a study of beta chain features in type 1 diabetes. Repertoires were generated with immunoSEQ multiplex PCR, while TCRdb's copy carries only in-frame clones and drops some. Of 150,000 or so clones detected, just over 8% appear once; the ten largest clones hold about 0.5%. The sequencing input was central memory CD4+ T cells from blood. The receptors originated from a woman between 18 and 29 years old with type 1 diabetes. Each CDR3 is given with its conserved first and last residue. The D gene is left open where the match is weak. A row's size may be missing; if present it is once, few, many or a size class.

J: TRBJ2-1
V: TRBV9
D: .
size: few
DNA: TGTGCCAGCAGCGTAGCTAGGGGGGAGCAGTTCTTC
CDR3: CASSVARGEQFF

J: TRBJ1-1
V: TRBV7-9
D: .
size: .
DNA: TGTGCCAGCAGTAAGGAGGGGCTGGCGAACACTGAAGCTTTCTTT
CDR3: CASSKEGLANTEAFF

J: TRBJ2-7
V: TRBV6-6
D: TRBD1
size: .
DNA: TGTGCCAGCAGTCTCTCCGGACAGGCGAGCTCCTACGAGCAGTACTTC
CDR3: CASSLSGQASSYEQYF

J: TRBJ2-7
V: TRBV14
D: .
size: .
DNA: TGTGCCAGCAGCATTACTAACTCCTACGAGCAGTACTTC
CDR3: CASSITNSYEQYF

J: TRBJ2-4
V: TRBV29-1
D: .
size: few
DNA: TGCAGCGTTGAAGATCTCGGAGCCAAAAACATTCAGTACTTC
CDR3: CSVEDLGAKNIQYF

J: TRBJ1-1
V: TRBV5-4
D: TRBD1
size: .
DNA: TGTGCCAGCAGACGACAGGGGGGTAGTGAAGCTTTCTTT
CDR3: CASRRQGGSEAFF

J: TRBJ2-1
V: TRBV2
D: TRBD2
size: few
DNA: TGTGCCAGCAGCGATTTAGCGGGAGGGTACAATGAGCAGTTCTTC
CDR3: CASSDLAGGYNEQFF

J: TRBJ2-7
V: TRBV4-1
D: .
size: .
DNA: TGCGCCAGCAGCCAAGGAGAGCAGGGGCGAGCGTCCTACGAGCAGTACTTC
CDR3: CASSQGEQGRASYEQYF

J: TRBJ1-3
V: TRBV7-2
D: .
size: few
DNA: TGTGCCAGCAGCCGTGACAGAAACACCATATATTTT
CDR3: CASSRDRNTIYF

J: TRBJ2-7
V: TRBV6-5
D: .
size: .
DNA: TGTGCCAGCAGTTTGGACAGTACCTACGAGCAGTACTTC
CDR3: CASSLDSTYEQYF

J: TRBJ1-1
V: TRBV7-2
D: .
size: few
DNA: TGTGCCAGCAGCATCGCGGAGAACACTGAAGCTTTCTTT
CDR3: CASSIAENTEAFF

J: TRBJ2-6
V: TRBV5-1
D: TRBD1
size: .
DNA: TGCGCCAGCAGCTCCGACAGGGTTGGGGCCAACGTCCTGACTTTC
CDR3: CASSSDRVGANVLTF

J: TRBJ2-6
V: TRBV19
D: TRBD2
size: few
DNA: TGTGCCAGTAGTCTTGGACTAGCGGGGGCTGGGGCCAACGTCCTGACTTTC
CDR3: CASSLGLAGAGANVLTF

J: TRBJ1-6
V: TRBV5-6
D: TRBD1
size: .
DNA: TGTGCCAGCAGCTTGGGACAGGGCCGAAGCTCACCCCTCCACTTT
CDR3: CASSLGQGRSSPLHF

J: TRBJ2-2
V: TRBV30
D: .
size: few
DNA: TGTGCCTGGAGTGGAGGGCTAGTTTCGAACACCGGGGAGCTGTTTTTT
CDR3: CAWSGGLVSNTGELFF

J: TRBJ2-7
V: TRBV16
D: TRBD1
size: few
DNA: TGTGCCAGCAGCCGATCAGGGGGTTCCGAGCAGTACTTC
CDR3: CASSRSGGSEQYF

J: TRBJ2-7
V: TRBV6-6
D: .
size: .
DNA: TGTGCCAGCAGTTACTCCCCGTCCTACGAGCAGTACTTC
CDR3: CASSYSPSYEQYF

J: TRBJ2-1
V: TRBV5-4
D: .
size: .
DNA: TGCGCCAGCAGCCAGACAACCCGCTCCTACAATGAGCAGTTCTTC
CDR3: CASSQTTRSYNEQFF

J: TRBJ1-1
V: TRBV29-1
D: .
size: .
DNA: TGCAGCTGCGGCAGCTGGAACACTGAAGCTTTCTTT
CDR3: CSCGSWNTEAFF

J: TRBJ2-3
V: TRBV6-6
D: .
size: few
DNA: TGTGCCACAACAGGGCCTCGCACAGATACGCAGTATTTT
CDR3: CATTGPRTDTQYF

J: TRBJ2-7
V: TRBV7-2
D: TRBD2
size: few
DNA: TGTGCCAGCAGCCGGGTCCGGGGAGGGGAGCAGTACTTC
CDR3: CASSRVRGGEQYF

J: TRBJ2-1
V: TRBV28
D: TRBD2
size: .
DNA: TGTGCCAGCAGGAAAGCGGGAAAAGATGAGCAGTTCTTC
CDR3: CASRKAGKDEQFF

J: TRBJ2-7
V: TRBV29-1
D: .
size: .
DNA: TGCAGCGTTCTCTCGGGAGAGCAGTACTTC
CDR3: CSVLSGEQYF

J: TRBJ1-5
V: TRBV4-3
D: TRBD1
size: few
DNA: TGCGCCAGCAGTTTCGGACAGGGCGCGCGTCCCCAGCATTTT
CDR3: CASSFGQGARPQHF

J: TRBJ2-2
V: TRBV10-3
D: .
size: .
DNA: TGTGCCAGCAGTTACAGTGGGAGTCAGGCCGGGGAGCTGTTTTTT
CDR3: CASSYSGSQAGELFF

J: TRBJ1-1
V: TRBV7-9
D: .
size: few
DNA: TGTGCCAGCAGCACTTGGACGGGGTTTGAAGCTTTCTTT
CDR3: CASSTWTGFEAFF

J: TRBJ2-5
V: TRBV14
D: TRBD1
size: few
DNA: TGTGCCAGCAGCCAAGGGGGACCGGGACAGGGCGCGAAGACCCAGTACTTC
CDR3: CASSQGGPGQGAKTQYF

J: TRBJ2-5
V: TRBV19
D: TRBD1
size: .
DNA: TGTGCCAGTAGCCCCACGACCGGCGGGACAGGGGTCGGGGAGACCCAGTACTTC
CDR3: CASSPTTGGTGVGETQYF

J: TRBJ1-5
V: TRBV4-1
D: .
size: .
DNA: TGCGCCAGCAGCCAAGGTGGGGCGCGCAATCAGCCCCAGCATTTT
CDR3: CASSQGGARNQPQHF

J: TRBJ2-3
V: TRBV15
D: TRBD1
size: few
DNA: TGTGCCACCAGCACAGCAGGGGGCGCAGATACGCAGTATTTT
CDR3: CATSTAGGADTQYF

J: TRBJ1-1
V: TRBV29-1
D: .
size: .
DNA: TGCAGCGTGGGGGCTTCGAACACTGAAGCTTTCTTT
CDR3: CSVGASNTEAFF

J: TRBJ1-2
V: TRBV19
D: .
size: few
DNA: TGTGCCAGTACCCGGGACAACACCGACGGCTACACCTTC
CDR3: CASTRDNTDGYTF

J: TRBJ1-2
V: TRBV7-2
D: .
size: .
DNA: TGTGCCAGCAGCTTAGCGCTCAGCGGAGGCTATGGCTACACCTTC
CDR3: CASSLALSGGYGYTF

J: TRBJ1-1
V: TRBV4-3
D: .
size: few
DNA: TGCGCCAGCAGCCAGGATCCGAGAGGGATGAACACTGAAGCTTTCTTT
CDR3: CASSQDPRGMNTEAFF

J: TRBJ2-3
V: TRBV2
D: .
size: .
DNA: TGTGCCAGCAGTGAAGTCGGTCGAGATACGCAGTATTTT
CDR3: CASSEVGRDTQYF

J: TRBJ1-2
V: TRBV2
D: TRBD1
size: .
DNA: TGTGCCAGCAGCAACAGGGGAGCCTATGGCTACACCTTC
CDR3: CASSNRGAYGYTF

J: TRBJ2-1
V: TRBV19
D: TRBD2
size: .
DNA: TGTGCCAGTAGTATAGGAAAGGTCGGGGGGGGCAATGAGCAGTTCTTC
CDR3: CASSIGKVGGGNEQFF

J: TRBJ1-1
V: TRBV27
D: .
size: .
DNA: TGTGCCAGCAGCCACACCCCCACGGGGAACACTGAAGCTTTCTTT
CDR3: CASSHTPTGNTEAFF

J: TRBJ2-1
V: TRBV5-1
D: TRBD1
size: .
DNA: TGCGCCAGCAGCTTGGACCCACAGGGGTTCAATGAGCAGTTCTTC
CDR3: CASSLDPQGFNEQFF

J: TRBJ2-1
V: TRBV5-1
D: TRBD2
size: few
DNA: TGCGCCAGCAGCGGGGAGGGAGAGGGCTACAATGAGCAGTTCTTC
CDR3: CASSGEGEGYNEQFF

J: TRBJ1-5
V: TRBV7-2
D: .
size: few
DNA: TGTGCCAGCAGCCCGACATACGGGAGTCAGCCCCAGCATTTT
CDR3: CASSPTYGSQPQHF

J: TRBJ1-2
V: TRBV5-1
D: .
size: .
DNA: TGCGCCAGCGCCTCGACCGCAATGGAGGGCTACACCTTC
CDR3: CASASTAMEGYTF

J: TRBJ1-6
V: TRBV25-1
D: .
size: .
DNA: TGTGCCAGCAGTGATGGGGGGGCCGGTTCACCCCTCCACTTT
CDR3: CASSDGGAGSPLHF

J: TRBJ2-1
V: TRBV7-3
D: .
size: few
DNA: TGTGCCAGCAGCCTCCAGGACAATGAGCAGTTCTTC
CDR3: CASSLQDNEQFF

J: TRBJ2-2
V: TRBV5-1
D: .
size: few
DNA: TGCGCCAGCAGCTCCCCCCCCCAGGGAGGTACCGGGGAGCTGTTTTTT
CDR3: CASSSPPQGGTGELFF